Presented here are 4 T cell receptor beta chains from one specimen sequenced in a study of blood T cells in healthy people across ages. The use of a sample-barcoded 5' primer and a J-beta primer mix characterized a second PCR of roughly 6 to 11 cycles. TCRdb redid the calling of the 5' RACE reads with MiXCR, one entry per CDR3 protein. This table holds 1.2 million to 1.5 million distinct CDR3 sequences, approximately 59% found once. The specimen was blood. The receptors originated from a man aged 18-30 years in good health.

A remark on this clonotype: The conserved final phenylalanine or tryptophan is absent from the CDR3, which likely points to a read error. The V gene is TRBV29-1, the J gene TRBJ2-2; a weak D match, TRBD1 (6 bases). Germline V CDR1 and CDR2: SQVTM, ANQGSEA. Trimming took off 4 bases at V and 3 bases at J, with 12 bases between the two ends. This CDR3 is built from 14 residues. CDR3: CSVVGGADTGELFV. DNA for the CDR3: TGCAGCGTTGTAGGGGGAGCGGACACCGGGGAGCTGTTTGTT.

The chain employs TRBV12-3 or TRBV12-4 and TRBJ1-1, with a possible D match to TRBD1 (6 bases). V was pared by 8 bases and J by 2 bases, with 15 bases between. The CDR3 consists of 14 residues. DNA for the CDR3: TGTGCCAGCCTCGGGGGCAGACTTAACACTGAAGCTTTCTTT. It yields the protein CASLGGRLNTEAFF.

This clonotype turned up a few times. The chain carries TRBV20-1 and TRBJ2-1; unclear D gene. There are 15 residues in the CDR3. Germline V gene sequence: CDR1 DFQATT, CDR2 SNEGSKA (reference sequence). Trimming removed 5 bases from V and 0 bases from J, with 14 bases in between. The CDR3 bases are TGCAGTGCTCACCTCGTTATTAGCTCCTACAATGAGCAGTTCTTC. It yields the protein CSAHLVISSYNEQFF.

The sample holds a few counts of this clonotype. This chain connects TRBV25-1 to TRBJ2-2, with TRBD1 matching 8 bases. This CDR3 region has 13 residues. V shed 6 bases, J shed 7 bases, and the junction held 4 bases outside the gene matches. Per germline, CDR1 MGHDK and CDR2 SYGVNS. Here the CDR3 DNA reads TGTGCCAGCAGCACAGGGGGTGGCGGGGAGCTGTTTTTT. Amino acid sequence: CASSTGGGGELFF.